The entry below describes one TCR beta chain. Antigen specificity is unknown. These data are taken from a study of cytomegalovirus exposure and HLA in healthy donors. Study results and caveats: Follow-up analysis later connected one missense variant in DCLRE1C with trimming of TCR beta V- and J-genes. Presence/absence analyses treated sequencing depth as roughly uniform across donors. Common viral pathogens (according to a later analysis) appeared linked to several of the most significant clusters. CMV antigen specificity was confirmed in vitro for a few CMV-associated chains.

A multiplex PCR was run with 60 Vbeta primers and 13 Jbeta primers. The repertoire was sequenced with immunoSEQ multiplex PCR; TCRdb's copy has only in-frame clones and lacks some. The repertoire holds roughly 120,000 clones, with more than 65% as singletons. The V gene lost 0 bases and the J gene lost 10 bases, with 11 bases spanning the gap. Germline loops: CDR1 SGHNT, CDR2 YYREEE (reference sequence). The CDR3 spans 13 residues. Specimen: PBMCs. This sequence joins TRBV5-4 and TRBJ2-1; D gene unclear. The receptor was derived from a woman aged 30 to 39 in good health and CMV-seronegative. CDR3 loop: CASSLVAPQEQFF. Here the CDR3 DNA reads TGTGCCAGCAGCTTGGTCGCCCCTCAGGAGCAGTTCTTC.